Below, 13 T cell receptor beta chains from the same sample are listed, as sequenced in a study of T cells in Graves' hyperthyroidism and ophthalmopathy. Amplification yielded TCR beta CDR3 regions, with RNA transcripts as the source. When the TCR CDR3 underwent first-round RT-PCR, the HTBI primer set was used. Using its own MiXCR run on the multiplex PCR reads, TCRdb lists one record per CDR3 protein. The table includes a few hundred thousand distinct CDR3 sequences, over 45% detected once. The sequencing sample was made of peripheral blood or thyroid tissue (not recorded which). These receptors were obtained from an adult woman with Graves' disease, either hyperthyroidism or ophthalmopathy (not recorded which).

The genes are TRBV20-1 and TRBJ1-6, with unresolved D. The CDR3 covers 16 residues. Trimming removed 3 bases at V and 0 bases at J, with 12 bases between. The V gene's germline CDR1 is DFQATT and CDR2 SNEGSKA (reference sequence). The CDR3 region is CSARRSQSSYNSPLHF. CDR3 in DNA: TGCAGTGCTAGGCGGTCCCAGAGCTCCTATAATTCACCCCTCCACTTT.

The genes are TRBV29-1 and TRBJ2-7; TRBD1 might be the D (6 bases). This CDR3 has 13 residues. Looked up from germline, CDR1 is SQVTM and CDR2 is ANQGSEA. V was trimmed by 1 base and J by 3 bases, leaving 10 bases between them. The CDR3 reads CSVEGDTGYEQYF. The CDR3, as DNA: TGCAGCGTTGAAGGGGACACCGGCTACGAGCAGTACTTC.

CDR3 protein: CSVLYSGCYTF. The DNA of the CDR3 is TGCAGCGTGTTATACTCGGGATGCTACACCTTC. The chain joins TRBV29-1 to TRBJ1-2, with D unclear. The V end lost 6 bases, the J end lost 9 bases, and 14 bases lay between the germline ends. CDR1 is SQVTM and CDR2 is ANQGSEA in the germline V gene. This CDR3 contains 11 residues.

The chain employs TRBV20-1 and TRBJ2-7; 11 bases line up with TRBD2. Germline CDR1 and CDR2: DFQATT and SNEGSKA (reference sequence). The J segment lost 2 bases and the V segment lost 2 bases, leaving 2 bases of the junction unmatched. The CDR3 sequence is 14 residues long. The CDR3 region has the DNA TGCAGTGCTAGACCTAGCGGGAGGACCTACGAGCAGTACTTC. Its protein is CSARPSGRTYEQYF.

This clonotype came up many times. CDR3 amino acids: CASSEDQETQYF. In DNA, the CDR3 is TGTGCCAGCAGTGAAGATCAGGAGACCCAGTACTTC. This sequence joins TRBV2 and TRBJ2-5; D gene uncertain. Trimming left V 1 base short and J 5 bases short, with 5 bases between. Per germline, CDR1 SNHLY and CDR2 FYNNEI. The CDR3 length is 12 residues.

For this clonotype: Given the absence of the conserved phenylalanine or tryptophan at the CDR3 end, a read error is likely. Because the CDR3's place on the DNA is in doubt, the DNA is left out and the CDR3 is given as listed by TCRdb. The chain carries TRBV2 and TRBJ2-6; whether TRBD1, the table's D call, matches the DNA was not checked. From its first to its last residue, the CDR3 has 15 amino acids. Germline V gene data show CDR1 as SNHLY and CDR2 as FYNNEI. CDR3 in amino acids: CASTRQGTGANVLVL.

This clonotype was counted many times. The rearrangement uses TRBV10-2 and TRBJ1-2; the D is unclear. The germline V gene has CDR1 WSHSY and CDR2 SAAADI. The CDR3 is 9 residues long. The CDR3 here is CLSLSGYTF. In DNA form, the CDR3 reads TGCCTTTCTCTGAGCGGCTACACCTTC.

The V gene is TRBV4-3, the J gene TRBJ2-7; no clear D gene. The length of the CDR3 is 12 residues. Germline V gives CDR1 LGHNA, CDR2 YSLEER. Trimming stripped 1 base from V and 7 bases from J, with 8 bases between. The CDR3 sequence is CASSQGSLEQYF. The CDR3 coding sequence is TGCGCCAGCAGCCAAGGGTCTTTGGAGCAGTACTTC.

This chain connects TRBV20-1 to TRBJ1-5; D possibly corresponds to TRBD1 (6 bases). CDR3 size: 13 residues. The germline V gene has CDR1 DFQATT and CDR2 SNEGSKA (reference sequence). Between the trimmed V and J ends, which lost 5 bases and 4 bases, there was a span of 12 bases. CDR3 bases: TGCAGTGCTGCCGGGACACCAAATCAGCCCCAGCATTTT. Translating gives CSAAGTPNQPQHF.

The chain uses TRBV7-2 and TRBJ1-4, with 7 positions matching TRBD1. The CDR3 is 16 amino acids. The junction had 13 bases not matched to a gene; V was cut back by 7 bases and J by 5 bases. Germline V gene lookup returns CDR1 SGHTA and CDR2 FQGNSA. The chain's CDR3 is CASKIKGAGRNEKLFF. CDR3 in DNA: TGTGCCAGCAAAATAAAGGGGGCAGGCCGAAATGAAAAACTGTTTTTT.

The chain links TRBV20-1 to TRBJ1-1, with D possibly TRBD1 on 5 matching bases. Trimming removed 1 base from V and 1 base from J, with 16 bases in between. The length of the CDR3 is 16 residues. Germline V gene data show CDR1 as DFQATT and CDR2 as SNEGSKA (reference sequence). The CDR3 coding sequence is TGCAGTGCTAGAGCCCTCGGGGGTCTTTGGAACACTGAAGCTTTCTTT. Its protein product is CSARALGGLWNTEAFF.

V gene TRBV6-2 or TRBV6-3 combines with J gene TRBJ2-2; the match to TRBD2 covers 15 bases. This CDR3 contains 17 residues. Germline loops: CDR1 MNHEY, CDR2 SVGEGT. V lost 8 bases to trimming and J lost 4 bases; unmatched junction nucleotides: 8. CDR3: CASYRSGLAGGTGELFF. The DNA of the CDR3 is TGTGCCAGCTACAGATCGGGACTAGCGGGAGGCACCGGGGAGCTGTTTTTT.

This clonotype was seen a handful of times. This sequence joins TRBV20-1 and TRBJ1-5; D is ambiguous. V lost 0 bases, J lost 0 bases, and 21 bases lay in between. There are 19 residues in the CDR3. The V gene's germline CDR1 is DFQATT and CDR2 SNEGSKA (reference sequence). The CDR3 loop reads CSARDMVRRQESSNQPQHF. DNA for the CDR3: TGCAGTGCTAGAGATATGGTTCGGAGACAAGAATCTAGCAATCAGCCCCAGCATTTT.